These 11 T cell receptor beta chains were sequenced from one sample in a study of shared clonotypes between healthy human individuals. The protocol was immunoSEQ multiplex PCR, while the TCRdb copy is restricted to in-frame clones and leaves out a portion. The sample has about 2.1 million clones; approximately 94% are singletons. CD8 cells regarded as naive lacked CD45RO, were positively chosen for CCR7, and omitted terminally differentiated effector memory CD45RA+ cells. Sequencing was carried out using naive CD8+ T cells from PBMCs. The receptors come from a man in his late teens or twenties in good health. Some clones in this sample may be carry-over from other donors' samples.

The V gene is TRBV7-9, the J gene TRBJ1-2; weak D call: TRBD1 (5 bases). This CDR3 spans 14 amino acids. From germline, CDR1 is SEHNR and CDR2 FQNEAQ (reference sequence). The V end lost 4 bases, the J end lost 7 bases, and 16 bases lay between the germline ends. CDR3 sequence reads: CASSSPGRDFGYTF. CDR3 coding DNA: TGTGCCAGCAGCTCCCCGGGACGAGATTTTGGCTACACCTTC.

The V and J genes are TRBV7-9 and TRBJ2-1, with D maybe TRBD2 (5 bases). CDR1 is SEHNR and CDR2 is FQNEAQ in the germline V gene (reference sequence). Between the trimmed V and J ends, which lost 4 bases and 1 base, there was a span of 17 bases. CDR3 length: 17 amino acids. This CDR3 reads CASSYNPGTRSYNEQFF. For the CDR3, the DNA is TGTGCCAGCAGCTATAATCCGGGAACAAGGTCCTACAATGAGCAGTTCTTC.

The chain couples TRBV30 to TRBJ1-6; tentatively, D is TRBD1 (5 bases). From germline, CDR1 is GTSNPN and CDR2 SVGIG (reference sequence). The length of the CDR3 is 15 residues. Trimming took off 0 bases at V and 4 bases at J, with 10 bases between the two ends. CDR3 nucleotide sequence: TGTGCCTGGAGTGTTAGGGGCATTTATAATTCACCCCTCCACTTT. Translated, it gives CAWSVRGIYNSPLHF.

This rearrangement joins TRBV29-1 to TRBJ2-2; 9 nucleotides agree with TRBD2. CDR3 length: 17 amino acids. The junction had 11 bases not matched to a gene; V was cut back by 0 bases and J by 6 bases. Germline CDR1 reads SQVTM; CDR2 reads ANQGSEA. CDR3 amino acids: CSVEDDSGSFWAGELFF. CDR3 DNA sequence: TGCAGCGTTGAAGATGATAGCGGGAGTTTCTGGGCCGGGGAGCTGTTTTTT.

The rearrangement joins TRBV29-1 to TRBJ1-1; the D is unclear. V lost 4 bases, J lost 3 bases, and 9 bases lay in between. CDR3 length: 12 residues. CDR1 and CDR2 from the germline V gene are SQVTM and ANQGSEA. The CDR3 region is CSVVAADTEAFF. The CDR3 DNA sequence: TGCAGCGTTGTGGCGGCTGACACTGAAGCTTTCTTT.

The chain combines TRBV13 with TRBJ1-1; maybe TRBD1 (5 bases). Germline CDR1 and CDR2: PRHDT and FYEKMQ (reference sequence). The CDR3 extends over 16 amino acids. V lost 3 bases to trimming and J lost 11 bases, with 25 bases between them. The CDR3 sequence is CASSFWAGRARGLAFF. In nucleotides, the CDR3 is TGTGCCAGCAGCTTCTGGGCGGGGCGGGCCCGCGGCTTGGCTTTCTTT.

The chain couples TRBV28 to TRBJ2-1; D is unclear. V was clipped by 6 bases and J by 2 bases, with 14 bases between them. The CDR3 runs 15 residues. CDR1 is MDHEN, CDR2 SYDVKM, per germline. CDR3: CASRPAVGPYNEQFF. For the CDR3, the DNA is TGTGCCAGCAGACCCGCAGTGGGTCCCTACAATGAGCAGTTCTTC. Complete variable domain (other parts from reference TRBV28 and TRBJ2-1): DVKVTQSSRYLVKRTGEKVFLECVQDMDHENMFWYRQDPGLGLRLIYFSYDVKMKEKGDIPEGYSVSREKKERFSLILESASTNQTSMYLCASRPAVGPYNEQFFGPGTRLTVL.

This chain joins TRBV27 and TRBJ2-3; maybe TRBD2 (6 bases). Germline loops: CDR1 MNHEY, CDR2 SMNVEV (reference sequence). The CDR3 loop spans 13 amino acids. Trimming left V 7 bases short and J 1 base short, with 9 bases between. The CDR3 DNA reads TGTGCCAGCACCGCGGGACGCACAGATACGCAGTATTTT. Amino acid sequence: CASTAGRTDTQYF.

This chain links TRBV5-6 with TRBJ2-7; tentative D call: TRBD2 (6 bases). The V end lost 0 bases, the J end lost 4 bases, and 14 bases lay between the germline ends. From germline, CDR1 is SGHDT and CDR2 YYEEEE. The CDR3 totals 15 residues. The DNA for the CDR3 is TGTGCCAGCAGCTTGGCCGGGGGAAATAGGTACGAGCAGTACTTC. It is translated as CASSLAGGNRYEQYF.

The chain links TRBV28 to TRBJ1-1; D is possibly TRBD1 (5 bases). Germline lookup yields CDR1 MDHEN and CDR2 SYDVKM. Trimming took off 7 bases at V and 3 bases at J, with 15 bases between the two ends. CDR3 length: 14 residues. CDR3 coding DNA: TGTGCCAGCAACTTATTCCAGGGAGACACTGAAGCTTTCTTT. Amino acid sequence: CASNLFQGDTEAFF.

This clone was detected once. The gene calls are TRBV27 and TRBJ2-1; TRBD2 matches 7 bases. The CDR3 runs to 16 residues. The V gene's germline CDR1 is MNHEY and CDR2 SMNVEV (reference sequence). V dropped 3 bases and J dropped 9; count of bases not matched to a gene: 14. The CDR3 is CASSFDSAGALGEQFF. The CDR3 coding sequence is TGTGCCAGCAGTTTCGACTCTGCGGGAGCGTTAGGTGAGCAGTTCTTC.